The T cell receptor (beta chain) described here comes from a study of blood T cell repertoires in COVID-19. Overall study context: Samples came from the United States, Italy and Spain, spanning acute and convalescent COVID-19. Sample material is recorded as cDNA or gDNA derived from T cells, B-cell-depleted T cells, or PBMCs.

Germline V gives CDR1 LNHDA, CDR2 SQIVND (reference sequence). This CDR3 is built from 16 residues. V lost 4 bases and J lost 10, with 25 bases in between. Per the original data handling: Cell counts per sample came from amplifying reference gene primers. Clones were sequenced by immunoSEQ multiplex PCR, and TCRdb holds only the in-frame ones, with some missing. That table is the source of V, J and clone size, and D and trimming were worked out from the DNA. The table includes approximately 200,000 clones, under 90% detected once. Sample: peripheral blood. The V gene is TRBV19, the J gene TRBJ1-1; D is possibly TRBD1 (6 bases). The clonotype was recovered from a woman aged 60-75 years who had recovered from COVID-19. CDR3 coding DNA: TGTGCCAGTAGTACCCAATCTGCTGCATCCAAAGGGGGAGCTTTCTTT. Its protein is CASSTQSAASKGGAFF.